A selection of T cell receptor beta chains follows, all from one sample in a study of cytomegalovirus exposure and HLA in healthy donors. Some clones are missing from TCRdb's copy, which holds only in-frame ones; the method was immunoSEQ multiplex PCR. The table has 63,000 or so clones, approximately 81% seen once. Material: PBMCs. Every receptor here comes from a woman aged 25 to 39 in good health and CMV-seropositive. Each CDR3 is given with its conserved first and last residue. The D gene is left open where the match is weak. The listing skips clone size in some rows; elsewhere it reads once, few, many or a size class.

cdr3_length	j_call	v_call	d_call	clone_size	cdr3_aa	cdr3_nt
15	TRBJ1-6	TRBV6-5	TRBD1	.	CASSYSSGGSSPLHF	TGTGCCAGCAGTTACTCATCAGGGGGGAGTTCACCCCTCCACTTT
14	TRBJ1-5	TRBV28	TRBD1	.	CASSRGQQNQPQHF	TGTGCCAGCAGCCGGGGACAGCAAAATCAGCCCCAGCATTTT
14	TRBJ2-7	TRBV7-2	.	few	CASSLALGGYEQYF	TGTGCCAGCAGCTTAGCGCTAGGTGGGTACGAGCAGTACTTC
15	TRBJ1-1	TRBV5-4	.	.	CASSLDRDRNTEAFF	TGTGCCAGCAGCTTGGACAGGGATAGGAACACTGAAGCTTTCTTT
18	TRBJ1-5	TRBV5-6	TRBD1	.	CASSLGGQGIRVNQPQHF	TGTGCCAGCAGCTTGGGGGGACAGGGAATCAGGGTCAATCAGCCCCAGCATTTT
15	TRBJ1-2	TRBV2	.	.	CASSATRSGVYGYTF	TGTGCCAGCAGTGCGACGCGTTCAGGCGTCTATGGCTACACCTTC
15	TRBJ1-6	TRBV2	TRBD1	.	CASSDGGQTNSPLHF	TGTGCCAGCAGTGACGGGGGACAGACAAATTCACCCCTCCACTTT
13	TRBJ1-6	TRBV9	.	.	CASSVDGNSPLHF	TGTGCCAGCAGCGTAGACGGGAATTCACCCCTCCACTTT
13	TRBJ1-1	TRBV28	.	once	CASSLSRDTEAFF	TGTGCCAGCAGTTTATCGAGGGACACTGAAGCTTTCTTT
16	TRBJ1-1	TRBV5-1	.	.	CASSFGTGGLNTEAFF	TGCGCCAGCAGCTTTGGGACGGGAGGTTTGAACACTGAAGCTTTCTTT
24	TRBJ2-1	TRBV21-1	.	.	CASSKTSRFCCHNPSDPQNNEQFF	TGTGCCAGCAGCAAAACGAGTCGTTTTTGTTGTCATAACCCTAGCGACCCTCAAAACAATGAGCAGTTCTTC
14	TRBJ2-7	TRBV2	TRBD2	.	CASSEAGGRVEQYF	TGTGCCAGCAGTGAGGCGGGGGGCCGGGTGGAGCAGTACTTC
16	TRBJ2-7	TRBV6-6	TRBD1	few	CASSSGTGNFYGEQYF	TGTGCCAGCTCCTCCGGGACAGGAAACTTCTACGGCGAGCAGTACTTC
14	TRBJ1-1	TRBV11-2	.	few	CASSLDLGVTEAFF	TGTGCCAGCAGCTTAGATCTAGGGGTCACTGAAGCTTTCTTT
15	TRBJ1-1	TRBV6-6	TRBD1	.	CASTPLDRAGTEAFF	TGTGCCAGCACTCCTCTGGACAGGGCGGGCACTGAAGCTTTCTTT
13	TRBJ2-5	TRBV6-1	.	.	CASSGTSQETQYF	TGTGCCAGCAGCGGGACATCCCAAGAGACCCAGTACTTC
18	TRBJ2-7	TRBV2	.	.	CASRSSREKKTPIYEQYF	TGTGCCAGCAGGTCCTCGAGAGAGAAAAAAACCCCCATTTACGAGCAGTACTTC
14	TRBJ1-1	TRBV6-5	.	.	CASSTGTGNTEAFF	TGTGCCAGCAGCACCGGGACTGGGAACACTGAAGCTTTCTTT
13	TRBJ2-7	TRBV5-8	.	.	CASSLLLDYEQYF	TGTGCCAGCAGCTTGCTCCTAGACTACGAGCAGTACTTC
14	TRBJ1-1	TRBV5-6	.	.	CASSSIHRNTEAFF	TGTGCCAGCAGCTCCATACACCGGAACACTGAAGCTTTCTTT
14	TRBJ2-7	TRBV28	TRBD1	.	CASRYVDRVGEQYF	TGTGCCAGCAGATATGTGGACAGGGTCGGCGAGCAGTACTTC
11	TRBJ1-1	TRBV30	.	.	CAWADFVEAFF	TGTGCCTGGGCGGACTTCGTGGAAGCTTTCTTT
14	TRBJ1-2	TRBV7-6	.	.	CASSLYSGNNGYTF	TGTGCCAGCAGCTTATATTCAGGGAACAACGGCTACACCTTC
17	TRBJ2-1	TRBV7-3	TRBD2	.	CVKTPIAGGSSYNEQFF	TGTGTCAAAACCCCTATAGCGGGAGGTAGCTCCTACAATGAGCAGTTCTTC
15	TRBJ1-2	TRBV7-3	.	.	CASSSMGQTNYGYTF	TGTGCCAGCAGCTCGATGGGGCAGACTAACTATGGCTACACCTTC
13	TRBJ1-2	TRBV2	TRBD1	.	CASSGRQGIGYTF	TGTGCCAGCAGTGGTCGACAGGGGATTGGCTACACCTTC
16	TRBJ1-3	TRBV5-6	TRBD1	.	CASSPGTGSSGNTIYF	TGTGCCAGCAGCCCCGGGACAGGGTCTTCGGGAAACACCATATATTTT
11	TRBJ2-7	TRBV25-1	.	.	CASSRSYEQYF	TGTGCCAGCAGTCGGTCCTACGAGCAGTACTTC
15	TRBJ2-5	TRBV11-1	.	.	CASSLTGERRETQYF	TGTGCCAGCAGCTTAACGGGAGAAAGGAGGGAGACCCAGTACTTC
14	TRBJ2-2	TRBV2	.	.	CASRERRGTGELFF	TGTGCCAGCAGGGAACGTAGGGGGACCGGGGAGCTGTTTTTT
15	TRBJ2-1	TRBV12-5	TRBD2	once	CASGFWTSGSNEQFF	TGTGCTAGTGGTTTCTGGACTAGCGGGAGTAATGAGCAGTTCTTC
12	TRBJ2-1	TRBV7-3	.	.	CASSLQNNEQFF	TGTGCCAGCAGCTTACAGAACAATGAGCAGTTCTTC
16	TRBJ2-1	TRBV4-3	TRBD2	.	CASSQEERTRFDEQFF	TGCGCCAGCAGCCAAGAGGAAAGGACTAGATTCGATGAGCAGTTCTTC
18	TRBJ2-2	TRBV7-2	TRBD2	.	CASSFPLAGNANTGELFF	TGTGCCAGCAGCTTCCCCCTAGCGGGAAATGCGAACACCGGGGAGCTGTTTTTT
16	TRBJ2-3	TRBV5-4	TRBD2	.	CASSTRLAGGTDTQYF	TGTGCCAGCAGCACCCGACTAGCGGGAGGGACAGATACGCAGTATTTT
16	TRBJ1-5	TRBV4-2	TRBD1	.	CASSQDDRGANQPQHF	TGTGCCAGCAGCCAAGATGACAGGGGTGCCAATCAGCCCCAGCATTTT
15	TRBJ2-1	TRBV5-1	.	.	CASSLEAPDGSGQFF	TGCGCCAGCAGCTTGGAGGCACCCGACGGCAGCGGGCAGTTCTTC
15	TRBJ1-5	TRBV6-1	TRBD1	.	CASRQGAGSNQPQHF	TGTGCCAGCAGACAGGGGGCAGGAAGCAATCAGCCCCAGCATTTT
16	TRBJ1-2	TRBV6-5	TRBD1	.	CASSYSGTATNYGYTF	TGTGCCAGCAGTTACTCGGGGACAGCTACTAACTATGGCTACACCTTC
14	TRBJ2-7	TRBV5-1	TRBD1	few	CASSTGTGVYEQYF	TGCGCCAGCAGTACCGGGACAGGGGTCTACGAGCAGTACTTC
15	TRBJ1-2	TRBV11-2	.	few	CASSPGRGADYGYTF	TGTGCCAGCAGCCCGGGGCGGGGGGCAGACTATGGCTACACCTTC
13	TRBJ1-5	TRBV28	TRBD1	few	CATRQGSNQPQHF	TGTGCCACGAGACAGGGGAGCAATCAGCCCCAGCATTTT
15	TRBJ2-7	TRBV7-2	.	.	CASSLEGGLNYEQYF	TGTGCCAGCAGCTTAGAAGGGGGACTAAACTACGAGCAGTACTTC